This TCR beta chain was sequenced in a study of blood T cell repertoires in COVID-19. Study details: From the United States, Italy and Spain came samples of acute and convalescent COVID-19. Nucleic acid was either cDNA or gDNA, and it came from T cells, B-cell-depleted T cells, or PBMCs.

Per the authors' pipeline: Nucleated cell number was recorded as an estimate derived from reference gene primer amplification. Profiled with immunoSEQ multiplex PCR; TCRdb holds only in-frame clones, not every one. V and J calls plus clone size are reproduced from that table; the DNA served to infer D and trimming. The table shows more than 200,000 clones, with 88% occurring only once. The material sequenced was peripheral blood. The TCR originated in a human donor in a cohort sampled during active COVID-19.

The CDR3 bases are TGCGCCAGCGCCCGGGTGGGGGGACGGAGGGAGCTGTTTTTT. Its translation: CASARVGGRRELFF. The V gene is TRBV4-3, the J gene TRBJ2-2, with D perhaps TRBD2 (6 bases). Between the trimmed V and J ends, which lost 8 bases and 9 bases, there was a span of 19 bases. Looked up from germline, CDR1 is LGHNA and CDR2 is YSLEER. This CDR3 comprises 14 residues.